This T cell receptor (beta chain) was sequenced for a study of T cell responses to AZD1222 COVID-19 vaccine. Study-wide points: Seropositive at baseline were only six AZD1222 recipients. Reportedly, close to half of spike-specific TCRs are directed against unmutated variant regions. Spike-specific TCR repertoires showed rising breadth and depth after two AZD1222 doses. Donors were largely white British and mainly female; clonal diversity was possibly underestimated.

Comment on this clone: Its antigen remains unidentified.

Only in-frame clones appear in the TCRdb table, and some are missing; sequencing was by immunoSEQ multiplex PCR. The sample consists of about 100,000 clones, approximately 90% of them appearing once. The source of this sequence is an adult in good health. Here the sequenced sample was peripheral blood, taken on day 0 of AZD1222 vaccination.

DNA of the CDR3: TGTGCCAGCAGCCCTAGCCGCAGACAGGGTGTCGACGAGCAGTACTTC. It yields the protein CASSPSRRQGVDEQYF. This rearrangement joins TRBV9 to TRBJ2-7; TRBD1 matches 7 bases. In germline, CDR1 is SGDLS, CDR2 YYNGEE. The V gene end was trimmed by 4 bases and the J gene end by 5 bases; junction bases not matched to a gene: 15. CDR3 length equals 16 residues.